The 13 T cell receptor beta chains given below trace back to one sample, sequenced in a study of cytomegalovirus exposure and HLA in healthy donors listed by TCRdb under 2017. Libraries were prepared through the immunoSEQ multiplex PCR assay. A mixture of 60 forward primers for TCR Vbeta segments and 13 reverse primers for TCR Jbeta segments was used in the multiplex PCR. TCRdb mirrors the immuneACCESS table, restricted to in-frame sequences. Some clones are absent from its copies; in checked studies, under half trace to an unresolved V gene, and the reason for the others is unknown. This sample has about 210,000 clones in its table, and about 83% of those were observed once. Roughly 10% of the sample belongs to the ten largest clones. The sample comprised PBMCs. All receptors come from a woman in her fifties or sixties in good health and CMV-seropositive.

The chain has TRBV14 and TRBJ1-2; TRBD1 might be the D (5 bases). V lost 2 bases, J lost 8 bases, and 21 bases lay in between. Germline V gene data show CDR1 as SGHDN and CDR2 as FVKESK. The CDR3 covers 16 residues. The CDR3 loop is CASSQISGAPWGGYTF. CDR3 nucleotides: TGTGCCAGCAGCCAAATCTCTGGGGCACCCTGGGGAGGCTACACCTTC.

V and J are TRBV7-2 and TRBJ1-1; 10 positions agree with TRBD1. The germline gives CDR1 SGHTA, CDR2 FQGNSA. The CDR3 spans 14 residues. J lost 11 bases, V lost 2 bases, and 8 bases had no gene match. CDR3 sequence: CASSLIGDRGSAFF. CDR3 DNA sequence: TGTGCCAGCAGCTTAATTGGGGACAGGGGATCTGCTTTCTTT.

The J gene is TRBJ2-2, the V gene TRBV9; 10 nucleotides line up with TRBD1. CDR3 length equals 18 residues. Germline assignment: CDR1 SGDLS and CDR2 YYNGEE. J lost 4 bases, V lost 0 bases, and 9 bases had no gene match. The CDR3 bases are TGTGCCAGCAGCGTAGGGACAGGGGGGATTCGGGGCACCGGGGAGCTGTTTTTT. Translating gives CASSVGTGGIRGTGELFF.

The chain carries TRBV28 and TRBJ2-5; 9 nucleotides agree with TRBD1. The end of the DNA is better explained by TRBJ2-7, so the J call may be wrong. CDR3 size: 14 residues. The germline V gene encodes CDR1 MDHEN and CDR2 SYDVKM. The CDR3 protein is CASSFPGQGYEQYF. In DNA form, the CDR3 reads TGTGCCAGCAGCTTTCCGGGACAGGGCTACGAGCAGTACTTC.

V gene TRBV30 combines with J gene TRBJ2-7; 12 bases line up with TRBD2. Germline-derived CDR1 and CDR2 are GTSNPN and SVGIG (reference sequence). The length of the CDR3 is 16 residues. Trimming cost V 2 bases and J 4 bases; bases outside gene matches: 9. CDR3 amino acids: CAWSSRLGLAGYEQYF. In DNA form, the CDR3 reads TGTGCCTGGAGTTCTAGGTTGGGACTAGCGGGTTACGAGCAGTACTTC.

The rearrangement links TRBV6-5 to TRBJ1-4; tentative D call: TRBD1 (5 bases). The germline V gene has CDR1 MNHEY and CDR2 SVGAGI. Trimming took off 7 bases at V and 1 base at J, with 13 bases between the two ends. The CDR3 is 15 amino acids. CDR3 sequence reads: CASTRRRGTNEKLFF. The CDR3, as DNA: TGTGCCAGCACTCGACGAAGGGGAACTAATGAAAAACTGTTTTTT.

V and J are TRBV7-6 and TRBJ2-7; TRBD1 matches at 9 bases. CDR1 is SGHVS and CDR2 is FNYEAQ in the germline V gene. This CDR3 is built from 14 residues. Losses at the gene ends were 1 base for V and 6 bases for J; bases not matched to a gene: 4. CDR3 DNA sequence: TGTGCCAGCAGCTTAGGGGACAGGGCTCTCGAGCAGTACTTC. Its protein product is CASSLGDRALEQYF.

This chain connects TRBV6-1 to TRBJ1-2, with 7 positions matching TRBD1. The V and J ends lost 4 bases and 3 bases, in that order; junction bases with no gene match: 11. Looked up from germline, CDR1 is MNHNS and CDR2 is SASEGT. The CDR3 consists of 16 residues. CDR3 amino acids: CASSGRTGPLDYGYTF. CDR3 nucleotide sequence: TGTGCCAGCAGTGGCAGGACAGGCCCCTTGGACTATGGCTACACCTTC.

The chain is built from TRBV29-1 and TRBJ1-4, with 7 bases matching TRBD1. The V and J ends lost 8 bases and 10 bases, in that order; junction bases with no gene match: 10. The CDR3 has 12 residues. Germline V CDR1 and CDR2: SQVTM, ANQGSEA. CDR3 amino acids: CSWGDSAGKLFF. DNA for the CDR3: TGCAGCTGGGGGGACAGTGCGGGAAAACTGTTTTTT.

This chain uses TRBV7-9 with TRBJ1-3, with D unclear. Germline lookup yields CDR1 SEHNR and CDR2 FQNEAQ (reference sequence). CDR3 length: 12 residues. Trimming shortened V by 6 bases and J by 0 bases, and 3 bases separated the two germline ends. The chain's CDR3 is CASSISGNTIYF. Here the CDR3 DNA reads TGTGCCAGCAGTATCTCTGGAAACACCATATATTTT.

The chain links TRBV19 to TRBJ1-2; no clear D gene. The germline CDR1 and CDR2 sequences are LNHDA and SQIVND (reference sequence). V dropped 4 bases and J dropped 4 bases, with 7 bases sitting between them. The CDR3 spans 12 residues. This CDR3 is CASSRSFYGYTF. In DNA, the CDR3 is TGTGCCAGTAGTAGAAGCTTCTATGGCTACACCTTC.

The V gene is TRBV28, the J gene TRBJ1-5; D possibly corresponds to TRBD1 (5 bases). The CDR3 is 13 amino acids. Germline V gene sequence: CDR1 MDHEN, CDR2 SYDVKM. V lost 6 bases and J lost 5, with 11 bases in between. The CDR3 loop is CASSPWGDQPQHF. The CDR3 DNA sequence: TGTGCCAGCAGCCCGTGGGGGGATCAGCCCCAGCATTTT.

The chain is built from TRBV6-1 and TRBJ2-7, with TRBD2 matching over 9 bases. This CDR3 contains 18 residues. J was trimmed by 3 bases and V by 1 base; bases with no gene match: 13. Germline values: CDR1 MNHNS, CDR2 SASEGT. In nucleotides, the CDR3 is TGTGCCAGCAGTGAAGGCCCAATATCTAGCGGGGAAGTCTACGAGCAGTACTTC. Its translation is CASSEGPISSGEVYEQYF.